The sequence of this T cell receptor beta chain was determined in a study of blood T cell repertoires in COVID-19. The wider study: The origin of the acute and convalescent COVID-19 samples was the United States, Italy and Spain. T cells, B-cell-depleted T cells, or PBMCs provided the cDNA or gDNA that served as material.

The CDR3 is made up of 14 amino acids. Germline assignment: CDR1 GTSNPN and CDR2 SVGIG (reference sequence). The V end was cut by 0 bases, the J end by 2 bases, with 8 bases between. How the authors handled the data: Amplification of reference gene primers was used by the study to estimate nucleated cell counts. Sequencing used immunoSEQ multiplex PCR; TCRdb keeps in-frame clones, though not all of them. V, J and clone size reflect that table, while D and trimming were determined from the DNA. In the table there are over 100,000 clones, approximately 90% of which are singletons. V and J are TRBV30 and TRBJ1-3; D is unresolved. Sequencing was done on a sample of peripheral blood. The sequence was obtained from a man over 45 with acute or convalescent COVID-19. CDR3: CAWSVRTTGNTIYF. Here the CDR3 DNA reads TGTGCCTGGAGTGTAAGGACTACTGGAAACACCATATATTTT.